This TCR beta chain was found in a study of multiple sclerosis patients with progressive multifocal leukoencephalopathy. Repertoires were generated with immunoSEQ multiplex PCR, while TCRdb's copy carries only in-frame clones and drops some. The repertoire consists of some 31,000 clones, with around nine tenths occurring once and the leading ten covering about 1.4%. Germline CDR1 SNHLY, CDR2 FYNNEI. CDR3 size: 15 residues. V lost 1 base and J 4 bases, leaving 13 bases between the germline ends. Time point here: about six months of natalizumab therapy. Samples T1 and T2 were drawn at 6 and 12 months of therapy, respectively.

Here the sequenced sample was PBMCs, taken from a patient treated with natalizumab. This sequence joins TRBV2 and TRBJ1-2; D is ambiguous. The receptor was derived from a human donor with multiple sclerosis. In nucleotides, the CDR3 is TGTGCCAGCAGTGAAGAGGAAGGGTTGGGCTATGGCTACACCTTC. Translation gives CASSEEEGLGYGYTF.